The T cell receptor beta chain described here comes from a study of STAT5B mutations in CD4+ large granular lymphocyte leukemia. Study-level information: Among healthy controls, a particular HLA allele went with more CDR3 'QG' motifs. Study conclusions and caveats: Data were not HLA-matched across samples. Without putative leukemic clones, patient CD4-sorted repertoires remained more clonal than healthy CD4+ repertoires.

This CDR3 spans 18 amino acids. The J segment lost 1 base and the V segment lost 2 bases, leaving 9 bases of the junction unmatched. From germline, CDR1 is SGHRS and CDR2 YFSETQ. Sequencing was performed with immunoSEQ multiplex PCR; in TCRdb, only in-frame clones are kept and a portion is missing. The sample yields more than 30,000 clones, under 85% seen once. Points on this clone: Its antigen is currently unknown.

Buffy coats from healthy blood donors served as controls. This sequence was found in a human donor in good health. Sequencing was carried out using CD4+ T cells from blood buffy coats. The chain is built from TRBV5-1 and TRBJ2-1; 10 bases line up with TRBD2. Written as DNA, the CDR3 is TGCGCCAGCAGCTTAATGACTAGCGGGTTTCCTTCCTACAATGAGCAGTTCTTC. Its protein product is CASSLMTSGFPSYNEQFF.